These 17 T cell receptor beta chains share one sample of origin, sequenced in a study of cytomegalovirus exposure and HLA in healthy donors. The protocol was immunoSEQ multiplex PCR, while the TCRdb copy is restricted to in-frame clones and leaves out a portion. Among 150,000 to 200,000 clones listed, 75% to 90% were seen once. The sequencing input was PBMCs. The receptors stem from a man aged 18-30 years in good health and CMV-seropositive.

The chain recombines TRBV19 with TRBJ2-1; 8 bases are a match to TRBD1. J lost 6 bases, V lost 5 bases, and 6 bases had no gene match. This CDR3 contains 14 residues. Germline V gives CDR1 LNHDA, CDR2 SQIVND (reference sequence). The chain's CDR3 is CASSSGQVFNEQFF. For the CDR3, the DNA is TGTGCCAGTAGTTCGGGACAGGTCTTCAATGAGCAGTTCTTC.

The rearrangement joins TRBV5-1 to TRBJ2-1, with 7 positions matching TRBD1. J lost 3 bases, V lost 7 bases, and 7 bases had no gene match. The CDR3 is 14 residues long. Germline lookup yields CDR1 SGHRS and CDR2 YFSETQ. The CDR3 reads CASRGQINYNEQFF. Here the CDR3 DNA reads TGCGCCAGCCGGGGACAGATCAACTACAATGAGCAGTTCTTC.

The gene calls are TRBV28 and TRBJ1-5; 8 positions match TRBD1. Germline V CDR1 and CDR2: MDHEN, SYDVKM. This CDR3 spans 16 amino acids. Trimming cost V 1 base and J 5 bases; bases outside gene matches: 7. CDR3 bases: TGTGCCAGCAGTTTATCCGGACAGGGAAGGGATCAGCCCCAGCATTTT. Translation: CASSLSGQGRDQPQHF.

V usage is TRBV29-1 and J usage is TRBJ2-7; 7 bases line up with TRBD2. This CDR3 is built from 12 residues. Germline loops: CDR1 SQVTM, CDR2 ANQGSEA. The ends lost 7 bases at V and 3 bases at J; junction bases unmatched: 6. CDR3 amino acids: CSGSGEFYEQYF. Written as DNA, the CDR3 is TGCAGCGGCAGCGGGGAGTTCTACGAGCAGTACTTC.

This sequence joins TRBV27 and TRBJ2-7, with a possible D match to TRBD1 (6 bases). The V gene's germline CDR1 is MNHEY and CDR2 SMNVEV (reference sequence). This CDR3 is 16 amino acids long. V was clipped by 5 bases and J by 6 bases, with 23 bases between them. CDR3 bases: TGTGCCAGCAGTCCGTCACCACAGGGATCGTTCGGCGAGCAGTACTTC. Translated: CASSPSPQGSFGEQYF.

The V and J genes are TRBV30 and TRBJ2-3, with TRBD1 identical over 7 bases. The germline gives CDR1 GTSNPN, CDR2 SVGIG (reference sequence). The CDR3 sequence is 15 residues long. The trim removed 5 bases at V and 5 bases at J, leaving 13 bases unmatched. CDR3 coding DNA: TGTGCCTGGGGTGGGACAGACCACATACGAGATACGCAGTATTTT. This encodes CAWGGTDHIRDTQYF.

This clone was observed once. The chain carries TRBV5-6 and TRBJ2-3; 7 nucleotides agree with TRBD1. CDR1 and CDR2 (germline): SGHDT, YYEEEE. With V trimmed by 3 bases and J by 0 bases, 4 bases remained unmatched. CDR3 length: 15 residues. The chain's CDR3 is CASSWGQFSTDTQYF. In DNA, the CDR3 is TGTGCCAGCAGCTGGGGACAGTTTAGCACAGATACGCAGTATTTT.

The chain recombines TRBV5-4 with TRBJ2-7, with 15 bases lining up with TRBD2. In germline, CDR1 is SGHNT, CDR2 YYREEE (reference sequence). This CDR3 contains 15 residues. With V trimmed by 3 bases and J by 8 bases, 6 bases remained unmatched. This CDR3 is CASSSGTSGRQQQYF. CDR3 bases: TGTGCCAGCAGCTCCGGGACTAGCGGGAGGCAACAGCAGTACTTC.

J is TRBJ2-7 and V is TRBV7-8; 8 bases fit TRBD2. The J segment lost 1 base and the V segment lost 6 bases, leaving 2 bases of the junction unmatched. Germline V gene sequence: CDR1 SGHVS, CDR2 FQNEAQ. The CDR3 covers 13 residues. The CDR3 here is CASSGTRSYEQYF. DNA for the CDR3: TGTGCCAGCAGTGGGACTAGGTCCTACGAGCAGTACTTC.

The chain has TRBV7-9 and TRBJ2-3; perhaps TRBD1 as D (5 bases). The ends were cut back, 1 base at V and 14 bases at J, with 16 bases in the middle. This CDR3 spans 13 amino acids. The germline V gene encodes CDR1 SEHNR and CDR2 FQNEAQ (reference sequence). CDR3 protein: CASSLGPTVVPYF. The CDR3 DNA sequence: TGTGCCAGCAGCTTAGGTCCGACAGTCGTCCCGTATTTT.

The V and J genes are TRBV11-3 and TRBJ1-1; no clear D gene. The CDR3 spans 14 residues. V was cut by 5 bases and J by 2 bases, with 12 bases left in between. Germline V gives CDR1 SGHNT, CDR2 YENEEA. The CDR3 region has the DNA TGTGCCAGCAGCCCTCCGAGCGTAAACACTGAAGCTTTCTTT. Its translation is CASSPPSVNTEAFF.

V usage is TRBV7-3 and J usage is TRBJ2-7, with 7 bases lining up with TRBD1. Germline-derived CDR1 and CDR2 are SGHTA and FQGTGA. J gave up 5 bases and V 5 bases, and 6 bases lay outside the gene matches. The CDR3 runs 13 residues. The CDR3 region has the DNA TGTGCCAGCAGCCTCACAGGGGTTGACGAGCAGTACTTC. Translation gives CASSLTGVDEQYF.

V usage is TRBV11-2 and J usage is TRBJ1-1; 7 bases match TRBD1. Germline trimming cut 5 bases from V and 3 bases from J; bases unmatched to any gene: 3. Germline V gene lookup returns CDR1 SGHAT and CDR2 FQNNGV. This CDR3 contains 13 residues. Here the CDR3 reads CASSEDRDTEAFF. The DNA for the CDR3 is TGTGCCAGCAGCGAAGACAGGGACACTGAAGCTTTCTTT.

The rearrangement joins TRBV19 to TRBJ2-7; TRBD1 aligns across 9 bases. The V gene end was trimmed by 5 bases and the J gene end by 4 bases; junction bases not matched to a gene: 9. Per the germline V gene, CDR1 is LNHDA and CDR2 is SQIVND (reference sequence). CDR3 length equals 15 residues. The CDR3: CASSPRTGAAYEQYF. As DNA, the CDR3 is TGTGCCAGTAGTCCCCGGACAGGGGCTGCGTACGAGCAGTACTTC.

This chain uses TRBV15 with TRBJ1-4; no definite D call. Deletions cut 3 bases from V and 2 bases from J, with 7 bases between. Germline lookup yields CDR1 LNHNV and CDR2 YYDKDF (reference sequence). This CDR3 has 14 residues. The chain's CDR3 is CATSSAYTNEKLFF. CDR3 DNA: TGTGCCACCAGCAGTGCCTATACTAATGAAAAACTGTTTTTT.

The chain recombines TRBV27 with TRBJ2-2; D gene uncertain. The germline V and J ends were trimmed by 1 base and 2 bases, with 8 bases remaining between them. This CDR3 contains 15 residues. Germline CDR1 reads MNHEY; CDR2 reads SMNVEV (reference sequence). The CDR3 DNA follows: TGTGCCAGCAGTTTATTAGGCGGTAACACCGGGGAGCTGTTTTTT. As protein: CASSLLGGNTGELFF.

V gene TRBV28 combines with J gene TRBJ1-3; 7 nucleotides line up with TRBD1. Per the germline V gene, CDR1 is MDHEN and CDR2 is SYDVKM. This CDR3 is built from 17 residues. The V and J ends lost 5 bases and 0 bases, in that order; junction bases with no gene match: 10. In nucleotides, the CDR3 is TGTGCCAGCAGTGCGCCGGGGACAGCACTCTCTGGAAACACCATATATTTT. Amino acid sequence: CASSAPGTALSGNTIYF.